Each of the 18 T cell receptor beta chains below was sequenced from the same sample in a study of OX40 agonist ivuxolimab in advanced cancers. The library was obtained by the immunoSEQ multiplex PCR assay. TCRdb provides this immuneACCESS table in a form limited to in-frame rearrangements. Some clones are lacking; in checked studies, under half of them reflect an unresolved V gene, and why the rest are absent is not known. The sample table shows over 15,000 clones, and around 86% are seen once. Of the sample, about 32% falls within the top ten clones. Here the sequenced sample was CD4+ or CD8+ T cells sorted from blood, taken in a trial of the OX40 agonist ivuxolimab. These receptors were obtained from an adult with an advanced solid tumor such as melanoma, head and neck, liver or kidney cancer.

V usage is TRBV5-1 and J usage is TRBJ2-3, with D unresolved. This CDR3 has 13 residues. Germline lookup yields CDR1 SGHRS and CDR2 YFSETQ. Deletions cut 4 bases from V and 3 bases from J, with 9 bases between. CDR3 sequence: CASSTVSTDTQYF. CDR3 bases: TGCGCCAGCAGCACAGTTTCAACAGATACGCAGTATTTT.

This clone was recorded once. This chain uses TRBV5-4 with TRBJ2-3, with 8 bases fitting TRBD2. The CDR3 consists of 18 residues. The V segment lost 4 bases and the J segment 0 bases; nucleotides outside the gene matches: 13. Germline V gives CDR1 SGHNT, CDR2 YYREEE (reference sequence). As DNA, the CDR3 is TGTGCCAGCAGCGGAGGTGCGGGAGGACAGATGAGCACAGATACGCAGTATTTT. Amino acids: CASSGGAGGQMSTDTQYF. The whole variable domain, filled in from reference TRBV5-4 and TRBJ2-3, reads ETGVTQSPTHLIKTRGQQVTLRCSSQSGHNTVSWYQQALGQGPQFIFQYYREEENGRGNFPPRFSGLQFPNYSSELNVNALELDDSALYLCASSGGAGGQMSTDTQYFGPGTRLTVL.

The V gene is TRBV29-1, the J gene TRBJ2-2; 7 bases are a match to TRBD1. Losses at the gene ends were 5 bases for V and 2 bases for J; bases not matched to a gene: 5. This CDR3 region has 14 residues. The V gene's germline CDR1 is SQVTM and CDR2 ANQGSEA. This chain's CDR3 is CSVSGTVNTGELFF. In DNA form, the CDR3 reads TGCAGCGTTTCCGGGACAGTTAACACCGGGGAGCTGTTTTTT.

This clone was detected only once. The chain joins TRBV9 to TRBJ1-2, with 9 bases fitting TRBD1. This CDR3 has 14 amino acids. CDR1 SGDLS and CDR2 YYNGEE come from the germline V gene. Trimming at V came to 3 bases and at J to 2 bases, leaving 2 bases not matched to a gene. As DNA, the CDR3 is TGTGCCAGCAGCGAAGGACAGGGGAACTATGGCTACACCTTC. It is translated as CASSEGQGNYGYTF.

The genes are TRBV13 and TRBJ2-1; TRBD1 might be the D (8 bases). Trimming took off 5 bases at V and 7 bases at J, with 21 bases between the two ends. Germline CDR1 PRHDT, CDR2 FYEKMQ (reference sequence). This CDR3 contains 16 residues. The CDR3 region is CASSPTGAGATNEQFF. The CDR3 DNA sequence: TGTGCCAGCAGCCCGACAGGGGCGGGAGCAACGAATGAGCAGTTCTTC.

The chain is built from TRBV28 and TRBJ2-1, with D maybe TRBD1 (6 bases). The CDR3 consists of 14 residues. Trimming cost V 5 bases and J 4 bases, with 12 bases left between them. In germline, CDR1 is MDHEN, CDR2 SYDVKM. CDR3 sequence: CASSPLTGYNEQFF. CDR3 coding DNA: TGTGCCAGCAGTCCACTGACAGGATACAATGAGCAGTTCTTC.

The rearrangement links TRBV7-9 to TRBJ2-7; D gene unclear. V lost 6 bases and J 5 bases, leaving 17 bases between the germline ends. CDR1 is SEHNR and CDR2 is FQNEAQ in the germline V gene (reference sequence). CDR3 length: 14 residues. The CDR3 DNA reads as TGTGCCAGCAGTCCCTCGCTCAATGGGCACGAGCAGTACTTC. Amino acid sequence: CASSPSLNGHEQYF.

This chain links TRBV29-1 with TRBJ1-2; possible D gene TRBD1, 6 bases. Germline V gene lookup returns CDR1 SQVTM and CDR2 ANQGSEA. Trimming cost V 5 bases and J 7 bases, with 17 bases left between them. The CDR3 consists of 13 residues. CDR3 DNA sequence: TGCAGCGTTATCCCGCAGGGGTTTCGTGGCTACACCTTC. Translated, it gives CSVIPQGFRGYTF.

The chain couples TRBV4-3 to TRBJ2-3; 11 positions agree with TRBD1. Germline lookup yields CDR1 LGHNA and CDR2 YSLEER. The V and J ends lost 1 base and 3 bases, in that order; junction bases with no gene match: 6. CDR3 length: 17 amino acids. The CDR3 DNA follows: TGCGCCAGCAGCCAAGCACCAGGGACAGGGGGTACAGATACGCAGTATTTT. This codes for CASSQAPGTGGTDTQYF.

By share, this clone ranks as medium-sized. The CDR3: CASSYSTEQFF. The DNA for the CDR3 is TGTGCCAGCAGTTACTCTACAGAGCAGTTCTTC. The chain carries TRBV6-6 and TRBJ2-1, with D unresolved. Germline V gene sequence: CDR1 MNHNY, CDR2 SVGAGI (reference sequence). V shed 0 bases and J shed 10 bases, with 4 bases lying between them. This CDR3 spans 11 amino acids.

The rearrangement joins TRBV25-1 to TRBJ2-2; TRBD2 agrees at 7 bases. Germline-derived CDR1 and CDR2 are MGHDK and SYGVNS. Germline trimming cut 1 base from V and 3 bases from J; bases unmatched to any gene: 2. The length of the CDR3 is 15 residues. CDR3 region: CASSEWGGDTGELFF. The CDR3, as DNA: TGTGCCAGCAGTGAATGGGGAGGGGACACCGGGGAGCTGTTTTTT.

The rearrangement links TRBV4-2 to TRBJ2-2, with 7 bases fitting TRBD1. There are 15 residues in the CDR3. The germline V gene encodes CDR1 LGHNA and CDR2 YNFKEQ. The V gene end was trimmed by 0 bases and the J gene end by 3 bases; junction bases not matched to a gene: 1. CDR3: CASSQETGDTGELFF. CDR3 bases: TGTGCCAGCAGCCAAGAAACAGGGGACACCGGGGAGCTGTTTTTT.

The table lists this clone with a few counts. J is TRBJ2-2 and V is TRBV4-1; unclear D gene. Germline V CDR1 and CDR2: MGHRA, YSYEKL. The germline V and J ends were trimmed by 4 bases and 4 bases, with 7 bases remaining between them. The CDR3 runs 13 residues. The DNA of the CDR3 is TGCGCCAGCAGCCCTCCCGGCACCGGGGAGCTGTTTTTT. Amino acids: CASSPPGTGELFF.

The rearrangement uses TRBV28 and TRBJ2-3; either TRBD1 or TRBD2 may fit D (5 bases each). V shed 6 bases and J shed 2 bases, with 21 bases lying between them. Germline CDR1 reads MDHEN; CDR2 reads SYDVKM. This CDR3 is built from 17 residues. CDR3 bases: TGTGCCAGCAGCAATACCCCCCTTGGGACGTACACAGATACGCAGTATTTT. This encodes CASSNTPLGTYTDTQYF.

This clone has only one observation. This CDR3 is CASRDRGGNQPQHF. The CDR3, as DNA: TGTGCCAGCAGGGACAGGGGTGGCAATCAGCCCCAGCATTTT. The chain is built from TRBV27 and TRBJ1-5; 9 bases are shared with TRBD1. The V gene's germline CDR1 is MNHEY and CDR2 SMNVEV (reference sequence). The ends lost 6 bases at V and 2 bases at J; junction bases unmatched: 2. CDR3 length: 14 residues.

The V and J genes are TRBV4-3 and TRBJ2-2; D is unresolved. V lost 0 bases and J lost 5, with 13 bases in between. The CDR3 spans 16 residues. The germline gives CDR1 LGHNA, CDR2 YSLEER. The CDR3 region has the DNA TGCGCCAGCAGCCAAGAATATCCGCCGAGGACCGGGGAGCTGTTTTTT. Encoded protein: CASSQEYPPRTGELFF.

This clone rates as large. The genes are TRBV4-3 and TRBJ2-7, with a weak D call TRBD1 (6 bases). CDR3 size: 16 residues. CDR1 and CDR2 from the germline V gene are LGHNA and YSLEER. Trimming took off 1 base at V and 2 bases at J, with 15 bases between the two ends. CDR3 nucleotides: TGCGCCAGCAGCCAAGTCTTACCCGGGACACCCTACGAGCAGTACTTC. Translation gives CASSQVLPGTPYEQYF.

The CDR3 region has the DNA TGTGCCAGCAGCTTGGGACGGGGATACACTGAAGCTTTCTTT. Translating gives CASSLGRGYTEAFF. V and J are TRBV5-5 and TRBJ1-1; unclear D gene. The CDR3 runs 14 residues. The germline gives CDR1 SGHKS, CDR2 YYEKEE (reference sequence). Deletions cut 0 bases from V and 3 bases from J, with 9 bases between.